Sequencing of this T cell receptor beta chain was carried out in a study of shared clonotypes between healthy human individuals (dated by TCRdb to about 2020). In the study overall: A couple of women and a few men aged 18 to 49 years were included in the cohort. To increase sequencing depth and limit assay-specific biases, different laboratories used diverse techniques to prepare libraries and sequence TCR repertoires. For each donor, three plates each were used for CD4 naive and CD4 memory, two plates were used for CD8 naive, and one plate was used for CD8 memory. Each donor's leukapheresis produced roughly between roughly 0.9 and 9 billion PBMCs. To estimate repertoire size and how much clonotype sharing occurs between individuals, the study deeply sequenced the blood TCR repertoires of five healthy adults. Paper-wide results and their limitations: Based on pairwise subsampling, the degree of clonotype sharing among donors was expected to be affected by sequencing depth. Sampling was restricted to blood, and TCR repertoires in tissues likely differ from the TCR repertoires found in blood. About 5% of naive CD4, 3.5% of naive CD8, roughly 2.5% of memory CD4, and 0.35% to 0.5% of memory CD8 clonotypes were shared across several donors. Even with the large sequencing depth, rarefaction of the sorted-subset datasets indicated that sequencing was incomplete. The small number of donors limited the genetic and exposure-history diversity represented. Naive subsets generally had larger estimated clonotype richness than memory subsets. Clonotypes shared by all four sorted-subset donors showed higher generation probabilities than non-shared clonotypes.

Using the deep immunoSEQ assay, multiplex PCR amplified TCR CDR3 regions from genomic DNA. Extracted genomic DNA from each cell subset was distributed evenly across all wells of several immunoSEQ 96-well plates, and each plate was treated as a replicate. For sorted subsets, each replicate PCR was loaded with about 200 ng genomic DNA, equivalent to about 33,000 T cell genomes. Purified libraries were quantified with a Qubit 3.0 fluorometer, sized on a Bioanalyzer 2100, and re-quantified with the KAPA Library Quantification kit. Every immunoSEQ 96-well plate was sequenced on a separate single-read 150-cycle Illumina NextSeq 550 flow cell. Under the source paper's analysis protocol: The immunoSEQ output contained only junctional sequences without quality scores, so filtering could not match that applied to full-length reads. Sequences were annotated with PyIR, a Python wrapper for IgBLAST v1.9, and V/J genes and CDR3 were assigned using IMGT germline references. Reads with weak V/J assignments (E-value above 1e-6), missing CDR3, stop codons, out-of-frame junctions, or ambiguous translated residues were removed. V3J clonotypes were defined as sequences sharing an identical inferred V gene, J gene, and CDR3 amino acid sequence. To compute the percentage overlap between repertoires, the number of shared unique clonotypes was divided by the size of the smaller repertoire. Richness of each repertoire was evaluated using RTK rarefaction, the Chao1 estimator, and Recon v2.1 estimates of unobserved clonotypes. Generation probabilities were computed with OLGA for all TCRbeta clonotypes obtained by the gDNA method from several donors. TCRdb limited this immuneACCESS table to in-frame rearrangements with V and J called. A share of clones is missing; checked studies link under half to unresolved V genes, and the rest is unexplained. V and J calls and clone size are copied from that table; D and trimming were computed from the DNA. For this sample the table gives about 680,000 clones, of which roughly 72% were detected only once. Jointly, the top ten make up 1.5% to 2% of the sample.

A note on this clone: The antigen this receptor binds is unknown. Possible read error: a much larger clone is one base away.

Ends trimmed: V by 8 bases, J by 5 bases; bases unmatched to a gene: 8. The germline V gene specifies MGHDK as CDR1 and SYGVNS as CDR2. The cysteine opens and the phenylalanine closes a CDR3 of 14 amino acids. The DNA shown is the 42-base CDR3, in frame from base 1. The donors were healthy, HIV-negative adults with no recently reported acute infections or vaccinations. Only Caucasian adults living in Nashville, Tennessee, USA were represented among the donors. CD4+ T cells were enriched through magnetic negative selection, after which naive cells were positively selected on CD45RA and the remaining negative fraction served as the memory subset. Blood was collected by leukapheresis, and PBMCs were isolated by Ficoll-Histopaque density gradient centrifugation and then cryopreserved in liquid nitrogen vapor phase. Analytical flow cytometry was used to check the purity and quantity of each magnetically sorted T cell population. From each sorted fraction, genomic DNA was isolated and quantified by UV absorbance on a Nanodrop 2000c.

The rearrangement joined TRBV25-1 to TRBJ2-3; 9 bases in the junction line up with TRBD2. The clonotype was recovered from a woman aged 25 to 39 in good health. Specimen: memory CD4+ T cells sorted from blood. The intended sense of this specimen's cell subset or site label: CD45RA-negative fraction. The CDR3 amino acid sequence is: CASGRGGPEDTQYF. The nucleotide sequence is given as TGTGCCAGCGGGCGGGGGGGCCCTGAAGATACGCAGTATTTT.